This T cell receptor (beta chain) was found in a study of cytomegalovirus exposure and HLA in healthy donors. Regarding the study as a whole: HLA alleles showed associations with around 15,000 TCR beta sequences in a later analysis, at a 0.05 false discovery rate.

CDR3 length equals 14 residues. V was clipped by 0 bases and J by 5 bases, with 8 bases between them. Germline V gene lookup returns CDR1 SGHRS and CDR2 YFSETQ. The PCR ran on 60 Vbeta and 13 Jbeta primers. Libraries were prepared by immunoSEQ multiplex PCR; TCRdb keeps only in-frame clonotypes and omits some of them. The table includes approximately 130,000 clones, around 73% detected once. This clone occurred once. The antigen remains undetermined. The genes are TRBV5-1 and TRBJ2-2; tentatively, D is TRBD2 (6 bases). This TCR was recovered from a middle-aged man in good health and CMV-seronegative. The material sequenced was PBMCs. The CDR3 coding sequence is TGCGCCAGCAGCTTGGGACTAGAAACCGGGGAGCTGTTTTTT. This gives the protein CASSLGLETGELFF.